What follows are 22 T cell receptor beta chains derived from one specimen sequenced in a study of blood T cell repertoires in COVID-19. The repertoire was sequenced with immunoSEQ multiplex PCR; TCRdb's copy has only in-frame clones and lacks some. The table shows around 280,000 clones, with around 90% occurring only once. What was sequenced was PBMCs or T cells enriched from blood (not recorded which). These receptors all come from a young woman with acute COVID-19.

With respect to this clone: Other nucleotide sequences in the sample specify the same CDR3. V usage is TRBV5-1 and J usage is TRBJ1-1; D remains ambiguous. Germline-derived CDR1 and CDR2 are SGHRS and YFSETQ. V shed 0 bases and J shed 1 base, with 7 bases lying between them. This CDR3 region has 14 residues. Written as DNA, the CDR3 is TGCGCCAGCAGCTTGGTGGCGGGGAACACTGAAGCTTTCTTT. Its translation: CASSLVAGNTEAFF.

V is TRBV29-1 and J is TRBJ2-2; 8 bases map to TRBD2. The CDR3 sequence is 17 residues long. Per germline, CDR1 SQVTM and CDR2 ANQGSEA. Trimming removed 4 bases from V and 5 bases from J; junction bases left unmatched: 15. The chain's CDR3 is CSVGWFLSGRGTGELFF. In DNA, the CDR3 is TGCAGCGTTGGTTGGTTTTTGAGCGGGAGAGGTACCGGGGAGCTGTTTTTT.

This clone was seen just once. The chain employs TRBV18 and TRBJ1-6; D unclear. Per the germline V gene, CDR1 is KGHSH and CDR2 is LQKENI. CDR3 length: 15 residues. V lost 3 bases and J 7 bases, leaving 13 bases between the germline ends. The CDR3, as DNA: TGTGCCAGCTCACCCTCAGCTGGGCTCAATTCACCCCTCCACTTT. Translating gives CASSPSAGLNSPLHF.

This sequence joins TRBV18 and TRBJ1-6, with 7 bases aligning to TRBD1. The CDR3 totals 14 residues. Per germline, CDR1 KGHSH and CDR2 LQKENI. The trim removed 2 bases at V and 7 bases at J, leaving 2 bases unmatched. The CDR3 coding sequence is TGTGCCAGCTCACCAGCCAGGGGGAATTCACCCCTCCACTTT. It specifies CASSPARGNSPLHF.

V usage is TRBV7-9 and J usage is TRBJ2-3; D unresolved. With 4 bases removed from V and 0 bases from J, the gap between germline ends came to 11 bases. The germline gives CDR1 SEHNR, CDR2 FQNEAQ (reference sequence). This CDR3 is 15 amino acids long. The CDR3: CASSYLELSTDTQYF. CDR3 DNA sequence: TGTGCCAGCAGCTATCTAGAGCTTAGCACAGATACGCAGTATTTT.

The chain is built from TRBV18 and TRBJ1-1, with D maybe TRBD1 (6 bases). Germline V CDR1 and CDR2: KGHSH, LQKENI. The CDR3 extends over 15 amino acids. Trimming stripped 1 base from V and 4 bases from J, with 13 bases between. The CDR3 nucleotides are TGTGCCAGCTCACCACTCACGGGCAGGGGCACTGAAGCTTTCTTT. Residues: CASSPLTGRGTEAFF.

The chain couples TRBV27 to TRBJ1-2; 7 bases are a match to TRBD1. The CDR3 loop spans 15 amino acids. Germline CDR1 reads MNHEY; CDR2 reads SMNVEV (reference sequence). Trimming took 5 bases from V and 7 from J; bases not matched to a gene: 13. The CDR3 DNA reads TGTGCCAGCAGTCCAGGGGACAGAAAACCGGGTGGCTACACCTTC. It encodes CASSPGDRKPGGYTF.

The chain carries TRBV9 and TRBJ2-2; weak D call: TRBD2 (6 bases). V lost 6 bases to trimming and J lost 3 bases, with 9 bases between them. The CDR3 runs to 13 residues. Germline CDR1 reads SGDLS; CDR2 reads YYNGEE. The CDR3 is CASTGVDTGELFF. CDR3 DNA: TGTGCCAGCACGGGGGTAGACACCGGGGAGCTGTTTTTT.

The V call is TRBV3-1 (or the pseudogene TRBV3-2), the J call TRBJ2-5; D is possibly TRBD2 (6 bases). Germline assignment: CDR1 LGHDT and CDR2 YNNKEL (reference sequence). V was cut by 1 base and J by 1 base, with 13 bases left in between. The CDR3 spans 16 residues. The CDR3 is CASSQVGTRTQETQYF. CDR3 DNA sequence: TGTGCCAGCAGCCAAGTCGGGACTCGTACCCAAGAGACCCAGTACTTC.

This clone was recorded once. This sequence joins TRBV5-5 and TRBJ2-1; possible D gene TRBD1, 6 bases. There are 16 residues in the CDR3. Germline CDR1 and CDR2: SGHKS and YYEKEE (reference sequence). V lost 4 bases and J lost 7, with 21 bases in between. For the CDR3, the DNA is TGTGCCAGCAGCCCGCCCCTCAGGGGAGACAAGAATGAGCAGTTCTTC. It translates to CASSPPLRGDKNEQFF.

J is TRBJ1-2 and V is TRBV27; the match to TRBD1 covers 10 bases. CDR3 size: 16 residues. V lost 3 bases and J lost 2; bases outside the gene matches: 6. Germline V gene sequence: CDR1 MNHEY, CDR2 SMNVEV (reference sequence). This chain's CDR3 is CASSLSGQGWNYGYTF. CDR3 nucleotides: TGTGCCAGCAGTTTGTCGGGACAGGGGTGGAACTATGGCTACACCTTC.

In its sample, this clone was seen once. The CDR3 loop reads CATSRGGGPHGYTF. CDR3 DNA sequence: TGTGCCACCAGCAGAGGTGGGGGCCCCCATGGCTACACCTTC. The chain links TRBV15 to TRBJ1-2, with a weak D call TRBD1 (6 bases). This CDR3 spans 14 amino acids. The V gene's germline CDR1 is LNHNV and CDR2 YYDKDF (reference sequence). Trimming stripped 1 base from V and 6 bases from J, with 12 bases between.

This chain uses TRBV27 with TRBJ1-6; 7 bases fit TRBD1. This CDR3 is built from 13 residues. Germline V gene data show CDR1 as MNHEY and CDR2 as SMNVEV (reference sequence). V was pared by 7 bases and J by 6 bases, with 3 bases of the junction left unmatched. CDR3 residues: CASTTGPNSPLHF. The CDR3 coding sequence is TGTGCCAGCACGACAGGGCCTAATTCACCCCTCCACTTT.

The gene calls are TRBV12-5 and TRBJ2-1, with 8 nucleotides matching TRBD1. Germline CDR1 reads LGHNT; CDR2 reads FRNRAP. The CDR3 has 15 amino acids. J lost 2 bases, V lost 6 bases, and 6 bases had no gene match. The CDR3 loop is CASGPGQGPYNEQFF. CDR3 sequence (DNA): TGTGCTAGTGGACCCGGACAGGGCCCCTACAATGAGCAGTTCTTC. The full variable domain, completed using reference TRBV12-5 and TRBJ2-1, is DARVTQTPRHKVTEMGQEVTMRCQPILGHNTVFWYRQTMMQGLELLAYFRNRAPLDDSGMPKDRFSAEMPDATLATLKIQPSEPRDSAVYFCASGPGQGPYNEQFFGPGTRLTVL.

The rearrangement uses TRBV28 and TRBJ2-4; 11 positions match TRBD1. The CDR3 is made up of 18 amino acids. Trimming took 6 bases from V and 0 from J; bases not matched to a gene: 10. CDR1 and CDR2 (germline): MDHEN, SYDVKM. The CDR3 nucleotides are TGTGCCAGCAGCCTAAGGACAGGGGGCGGCTTAGCCAAAAACATTCAGTACTTC. Amino acid sequence: CASSLRTGGGLAKNIQYF.

V is TRBV5-5 and J is TRBJ2-3; tentative D call: TRBD2 (6 bases). The CDR3 consists of 16 residues. Trimming shortened V by 0 bases and J by 2 bases, and 13 bases separated the two germline ends. Germline V lookup: CDR1 SGHKS, CDR2 YYEKEE (reference sequence). CDR3 sequence (DNA): TGTGCCAGCAGCTTGGCCGGGGGTTGGTCCACAGATACGCAGTATTTT. Translation: CASSLAGGWSTDTQYF.

The J gene is TRBJ2-2, the V gene TRBV3-1 (or the pseudogene TRBV3-2); D gene unclear. Trimming took off 4 bases at V and 6 bases at J, with 12 bases between the two ends. CDR1 is LGHDT and CDR2 is YNNKEL in the germline V gene (reference sequence). There are 14 residues in the CDR3. CDR3 DNA: TGTGCCAGCAGCCCACACCCCAGGCCCGGGGAGCTGTTTTTT. Its protein product is CASSPHPRPGELFF.

J is TRBJ2-3 and V is TRBV2; D gene ambiguous. Trimming left V 1 base short and J 5 bases short, with 10 bases between. The CDR3 is 14 residues long. Germline CDR1 is SNHLY and CDR2 is FYNNEI. In DNA, the CDR3 is TGTGCCAGCAGTGAAGAATGGCAGATAGATACGCAGTATTTT. It translates to CASSEEWQIDTQYF.

The chain carries TRBV5-1 and TRBJ2-3; tentatively, D is TRBD1 (5 bases). Germline V gene data show CDR1 as SGHRS and CDR2 as YFSETQ. The CDR3 is 16 amino acids. V dropped 0 bases and J dropped 1 base, with 12 bases sitting between them. This CDR3 reads CASSLVAGIRTDTQYF. The CDR3 DNA reads TGCGCCAGCAGCTTGGTAGCAGGGATACGCACAGATACGCAGTATTTT.

The CDR3 nucleotides are TGTGCCAGCAGCTTAGTGAGCGGAATCTCTGGAAACACCATATATTTT. Translation gives CASSLVSGISGNTIYF. V gene TRBV7-9 combines with J gene TRBJ1-3; no clear D gene. The CDR3 sequence is 16 residues long. V was shortened by 1 base and J by 0 bases, with 10 bases between the two germline ends. Germline CDR1 SEHNR, CDR2 FQNEAQ (reference sequence). The entire variable domain, with the rest obtained from reference TRBV7-9 and TRBJ1-3, is as follows: DTGVSQNPRHKITKRGQNVTFRCDPISEHNRLYWYRQTLGQGPEFLTYFQNEAQLEKSRLLSDRFSAERPKGSFSTLEIQRTEQGDSAMYLCASSLVSGISGNTIYFGEGSWLTVV.

The chain uses TRBV10-2 and TRBJ2-3; 7 bases line up with TRBD2. This CDR3 is built from 14 residues. Germline V gives CDR1 WSHSY, CDR2 SAAADI. Germline trimming cut 7 bases from V and 3 bases from J; bases unmatched to any gene: 7. CDR3 in amino acids: CASTSGRGTDTQYF. The CDR3 DNA reads TGCGCCAGCACCTCTGGGAGGGGAACAGATACGCAGTATTTT.

This clone has a handful of counts. The chain joins TRBV5-5 to TRBJ2-7, with TRBD1 matching 12 bases. The CDR3 covers 15 residues. Germline CDR1 and CDR2: SGHKS and YYEKEE (reference sequence). The V and J ends lost 4 bases and 6 bases, in that order; junction bases with no gene match: 8. In DNA form, the CDR3 reads TGTGCCAGCAGCCGGGACAGGGGGCGAAATCGCGAGCAGTACTTC. Translation gives CASSRDRGRNREQYF.